A selection of T cell receptor beta chains follows, all from one sample in a study of CD8 T cells in ankylosing spondylitis. TCRdb re-analysed the 5' RACE reads in MiXCR, keeping a single row per CDR3 protein. The profile shows hundreds of thousands of distinct CDR3 sequences, 25% to 30% of them singletons. Sequences were obtained from blood, either unsorted or a sorted T cell fraction (not recorded which). All receptors come from a male donor with ankylosing spondylitis. CDR3s include the opening cysteine and the closing phenylalanine or tryptophan. D genes are given only for firm matches. The size field is filled for only some rows; it gives once, few, many or a size class.

V gene	J gene	D gene	clone size	CDR3 protein	CDR3 DNA
TRBV5-1	TRBJ2-2	.	.	CASSAVTSPSTGELFF	TGCGCCAGCAGCGCCGTCACTAGCCCCAGCACCGGGGAGCTGTTTTTT
TRBV6-5	TRBJ2-1	TRBD2	few	CASSYSRTGGNEQFF	TGTGCCAGCAGTTACTCCCGAACGGGAGGCAATGAGCAGTTCTTC
TRBV5-1	TRBJ1-1	TRBD1	.	CASSLDRGIAEAFF	TGCGCCAGCAGCTTGGACAGGGGGATAGCTGAAGCTTTCTTT
TRBV11-3	TRBJ2-5	.	.	CASSLVIGLETQYF	TGTGCCAGCAGCTTAGTAATCGGGTTGGAGACCCAGTACTTC
TRBV12-3/TRBV12-4	TRBJ2-5	.	.	CASSPGRMETQYF	TGTGCCAGCAGTCCCGGAAGAATGGAGACCCAGTACTTC
TRBV25-1	TRBJ2-7	TRBD2	few	CASRMDLAGSYEQYF	TGTGCCAGCAGGATGGATCTAGCGGGCTCCTACGAGCAGTACTTC
TRBV29-1	TRBJ2-3	.	.	CSVVSDMGSTDTQYF	TGCAGCGTTGTTTCGGACATGGGTAGCACAGATACGCAGTATTTT
TRBV29-1	TRBJ2-2	TRBD1	.	CSAGGQGGTGELFF	TGCAGCGCCGGGGGACAGGGTGGGACCGGGGAGCTGTTTTTT
TRBV21-1	TRBJ2-5	.	few	CASSRQGTGGTQETQYF	TGTGCCAGCAGCAGACAAGGAACAGGGGGTACCCAAGAGACCCAGTACTTC
TRBV29-1	TRBJ2-4	.	few	CSVESGGAKNIQYF	TGCAGCGTTGAAAGCGGAGGGGCCAAAAACATTCAGTACTTC
TRBV6-1	TRBJ2-2	TRBD2	.	CASRRLAVANTGELFF	TGTGCCAGCAGAAGACTAGCTGTAGCGAACACCGGGGAGCTGTTTTTT
TRBV6-1	TRBJ1-2	TRBD1	.	CASTTGTGDYGYTF	TGTGCCAGCACCACAGGGACAGGGGACTATGGCTACACCTTC
TRBV4-2	TRBJ2-1	.	.	CASSQGGQSYNEQFF	TGTGCCAGCAGCCAAGGAGGACAAAGCTACAATGAGCAGTTCTTC
TRBV12-3/TRBV12-4	TRBJ1-2	TRBD1	few	CASSLPGGTLGGYTF	TGTGCCAGCAGTTTGCCAGGGGGAACCCTAGGGGGCTACACCTTC
TRBV10-3	TRBJ1-2	.	few	CAISGGRGDPNYGYTF	TGTGCCATCAGTGGGGGCAGGGGAGACCCCAACTATGGCTACACCTTC
TRBV11-2	TRBJ1-2	.	few	CASSLAWGGDYGYTF	TGTGCCAGCAGCTTAGCCTGGGGGGGAGACTATGGCTACACCTTC
TRBV25-1	TRBJ1-2	.	few	CASSEYEDMNYGYTF	TGTGCCAGCAGTGAGTACGAAGACATGAACTATGGCTACACCTTC
TRBV18	TRBJ1-1	TRBD1	.	CASSPWGQGRMNTEAFF	TGTGCCAGCTCACCCTGGGGACAGGGACGCATGAACACTGAAGCTTTCTTT
TRBV12-3/TRBV12-4	TRBJ2-3	TRBD1	.	CASSFLDRVTDTQYF	TGTGCCAGCAGTTTCTTGGACAGGGTGACAGATACGCAGTATTTT
TRBV20-1	TRBJ2-1	.	.	CSASVSVEQFF	TGCAGTGCTAGCGTTTCGGTTGAGCAGTTCTTC
TRBV20-1	TRBJ1-5	.	.	CSARAWGAGQPQHF	TGCAGTGCTAGAGCGTGGGGGGCTGGCCAGCCCCAGCATTTT
TRBV12-3/TRBV12-4	TRBJ1-4	TRBD1	.	CASSDGTGREKLFF	TGTGCCAGCAGTGACGGGACAGGGAGGGAAAAACTGTTTTTT
TRBV29-1	TRBJ1-2	.	.	CSVEGKSTASGYTF	TGCAGCGTTGAAGGCAAAAGTACAGCATCGGGCTACACCTTC
TRBV29-1	TRBJ2-2	TRBD1	few	CSVSRTGETGELFF	TGCAGCGTGTCGAGGACAGGGGAGACCGGGGAGCTGTTTTTT
TRBV20-1	TRBJ2-7	TRBD2	.	CSARGTSGDHLISYEQYF	TGCAGTGCTAGGGGGACTAGCGGGGACCACTTAATATCATACGAGCAGTACTTC
TRBV11-3	TRBJ2-5	.	.	CASSFRTRETQYF	TGTGCCAGCAGCTTTAGAACCCGAGAGACCCAGTACTTC
TRBV5-1	TRBJ2-1	.	few	CASSLGVGGIDEQFF	TGCGCCAGCAGCTTGGGCGTGGGAGGAATTGATGAGCAGTTCTTC
TRBV9	TRBJ1-3	.	.	CASSDRSYSGNTIYF	TGTGCCAGCAGTGACAGAAGTTACTCTGGAAACACCATATATTTT
TRBV3-1	TRBJ2-5	TRBD2	few	CASRRLAEAQETQYF	TGTGCCAGCCGCCGACTAGCGGAAGCCCAAGAGACCCAGTACTTC
TRBV5-1	TRBJ1-6	.	few	CASSLEGSSYNSPLHF	TGCGCCAGCAGCTTGGAGGGGAGCTCCTATAATTCACCCCTCCACTTT
TRBV20-1	TRBJ2-3	TRBD1	few	CSARVQGVTDTQYF	TGCAGTGCTAGAGTACAGGGGGTTACAGATACGCAGTATTTT
TRBV5-1	TRBJ1-4	.	few	CASSLNPGKLFF	TGCGCCAGCAGCTTGAATCCGGGGAAACTGTTTTTT
TRBV4-1	TRBJ1-2	.	few	CASSPPDTRNYGYTF	TGCGCCAGCAGCCCCCCGGACACAAGAAACTATGGCTACACCTTC
TRBV11-3	TRBJ2-1	.	once	CASSPFVRSSYNEQFF	TGTGCCAGCAGCCCCTTTGTGCGTAGCTCCTACAATGAGCAGTTCTTC
TRBV13	TRBJ2-1	.	.	CASSPRWGNTGNEQFF	TGTGCCAGCAGCCCCCGGTGGGGGAACACCGGGAATGAGCAGTTCTTC
TRBV7-9	TRBJ1-2	.	few	CASSPGAINYGYTF	TGTGCCAGCAGCCCGGGAGCTATAAACTATGGCTACACCTTC
TRBV5-1	TRBJ2-3	TRBD2	few	CASSVSGRAIDTQYF	TGCGCCAGCAGCGTTAGCGGGAGGGCCATAGATACGCAGTATTTT
TRBV20-1	TRBJ2-6	.	few	CSVPRGAALFSGANVLTF	TGCAGTGTACCCCGAGGGGCTGCCCTATTCTCTGGGGCCAACGTCCTGACTTTC
TRBV5-1	TRBJ2-5	.	many	CASSLVGRQETQYF	TGCGCCAGCAGCTTGGTAGGGCGCCAAGAGACCCAGTACTTC
TRBV29-1	TRBJ2-1	TRBD2	.	CSVELTSGTYNEQFF	TGCAGCGTTGAGTTGACTAGCGGCACCTACAATGAGCAGTTCTTC
TRBV12-3/TRBV12-4	TRBJ2-5	.	few	CASTTSGESGTQYF	TGTGCCAGCACGACATCGGGAGAGAGCGGGACCCAGTACTTC
TRBV30	TRBJ2-7	TRBD1	.	CAWSLGRTGDSYEQYF	TGTGCCTGGAGCCTCGGACGGACAGGGGACTCCTACGAGCAGTACTTC
TRBV20-1	TRBJ2-7	TRBD2	.	CSASPAGDFYEQYF	TGCAGTGCTAGCCCAGCGGGAGATTTCTACGAGCAGTACTTC
TRBV20-1	TRBJ2-1	TRBD2	.	CSALGGLAGGLGVYNEQFF	TGCAGTGCCCTTGGGGGGCTAGCGGGAGGTCTGGGGGTATACAATGAGCAGTTCTTC